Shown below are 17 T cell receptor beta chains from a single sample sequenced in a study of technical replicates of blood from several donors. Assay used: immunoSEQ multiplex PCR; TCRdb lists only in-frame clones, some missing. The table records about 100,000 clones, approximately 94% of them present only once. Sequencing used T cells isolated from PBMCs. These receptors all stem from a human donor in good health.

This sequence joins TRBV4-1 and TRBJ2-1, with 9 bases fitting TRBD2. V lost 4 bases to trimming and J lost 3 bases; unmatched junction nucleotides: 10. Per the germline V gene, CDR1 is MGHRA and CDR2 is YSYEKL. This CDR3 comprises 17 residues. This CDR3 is CASSLKGVAGDYNEQFF. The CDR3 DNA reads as TGCGCCAGCAGCCTTAAGGGCGTAGCGGGGGACTACAATGAGCAGTTCTTC.

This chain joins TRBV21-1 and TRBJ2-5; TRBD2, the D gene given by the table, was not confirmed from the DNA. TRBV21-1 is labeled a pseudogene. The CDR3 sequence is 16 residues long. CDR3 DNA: TGTGCCAGCAGCAAAGGACTAGCGGGAGACCAAGAGACCCAGTACTTC. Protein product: CASSKGLAGDQETQYF.

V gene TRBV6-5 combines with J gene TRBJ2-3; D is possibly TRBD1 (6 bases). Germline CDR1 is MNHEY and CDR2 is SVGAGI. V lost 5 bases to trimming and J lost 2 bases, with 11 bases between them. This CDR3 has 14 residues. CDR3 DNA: TGTGCCAGCAGTGGGGGCTTCTACACAGATACGCAGTATTTT. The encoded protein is CASSGGFYTDTQYF.

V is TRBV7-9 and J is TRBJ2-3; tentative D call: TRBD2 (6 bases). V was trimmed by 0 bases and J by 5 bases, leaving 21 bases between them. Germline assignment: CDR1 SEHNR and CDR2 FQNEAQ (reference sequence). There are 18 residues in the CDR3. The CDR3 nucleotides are TGTGCCAGCAGCTTAGCGGAGCTAGCGAGCCTGGTCGGAGATACGCAGTATTTT. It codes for CASSLAELASLVGDTQYF.

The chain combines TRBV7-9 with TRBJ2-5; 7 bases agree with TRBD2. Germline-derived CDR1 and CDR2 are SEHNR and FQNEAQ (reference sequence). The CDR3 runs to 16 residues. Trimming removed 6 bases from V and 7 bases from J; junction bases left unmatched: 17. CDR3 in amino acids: CASRAGERDPTGTQYF. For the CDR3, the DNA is TGTGCCAGCAGGGCCGGGGAGCGGGATCCGACCGGGACCCAGTACTTC.

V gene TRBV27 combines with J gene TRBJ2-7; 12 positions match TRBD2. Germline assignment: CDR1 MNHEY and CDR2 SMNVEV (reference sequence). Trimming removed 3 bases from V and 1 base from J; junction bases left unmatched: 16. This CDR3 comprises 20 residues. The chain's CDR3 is CASSFVRLTSGRSHSYEQYF. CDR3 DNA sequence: TGTGCCAGCAGTTTCGTCAGACTGACTAGCGGGAGAAGTCATTCCTACGAGCAGTACTTC.

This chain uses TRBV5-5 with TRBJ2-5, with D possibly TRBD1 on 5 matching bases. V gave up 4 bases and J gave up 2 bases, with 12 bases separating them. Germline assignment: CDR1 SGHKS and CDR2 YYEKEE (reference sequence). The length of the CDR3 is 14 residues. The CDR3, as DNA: TGTGCCAGCAGCGAACGACAGACACAAGAGACCCAGTACTTC. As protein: CASSERQTQETQYF.

As DNA, the CDR3 is TGCGCCAGCACCTTAGCGGGAACGCCCCAAGAGACCCAGTACTTC. Residues: CASTLAGTPQETQYF. J is TRBJ2-5 and V is TRBV5-1; 8 nucleotides match TRBD2. Trimming cost V 6 bases and J 1 base; bases outside gene matches: 8. CDR1 and CDR2 from the germline V gene are SGHRS and YFSETQ. The CDR3 is 15 residues long.

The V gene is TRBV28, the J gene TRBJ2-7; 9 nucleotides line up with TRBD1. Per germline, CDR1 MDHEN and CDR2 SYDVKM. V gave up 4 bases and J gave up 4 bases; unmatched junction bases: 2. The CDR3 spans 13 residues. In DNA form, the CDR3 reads TGTGCCAGCAGTTCCGGGACAGGGTACGAGCAGTACTTC. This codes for CASSSGTGYEQYF.

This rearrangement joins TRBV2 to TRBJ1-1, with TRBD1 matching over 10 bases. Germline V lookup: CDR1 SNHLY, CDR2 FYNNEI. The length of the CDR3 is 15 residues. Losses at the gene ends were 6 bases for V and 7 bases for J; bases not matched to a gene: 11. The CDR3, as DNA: TGTGCCAGCAGACCAAGACAGGGGGCGAAAGGTGAAGCTTTCTTT. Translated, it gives CASRPRQGAKGEAFF.

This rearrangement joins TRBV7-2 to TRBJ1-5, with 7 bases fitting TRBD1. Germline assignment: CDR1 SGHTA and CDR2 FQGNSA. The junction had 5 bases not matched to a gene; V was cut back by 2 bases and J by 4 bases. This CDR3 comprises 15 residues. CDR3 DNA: TGTGCCAGCAGCTTACCACAGGGGCTTAATCAGCCCCAGCATTTT. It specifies CASSLPQGLNQPQHF.

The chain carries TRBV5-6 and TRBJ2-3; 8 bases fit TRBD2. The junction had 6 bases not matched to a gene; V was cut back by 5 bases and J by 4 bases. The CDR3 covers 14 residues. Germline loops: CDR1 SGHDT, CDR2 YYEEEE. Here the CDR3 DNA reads TGTGCCAGCAGTGGAGCGGGGGATTCAGATACGCAGTATTTT. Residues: CASSGAGDSDTQYF.

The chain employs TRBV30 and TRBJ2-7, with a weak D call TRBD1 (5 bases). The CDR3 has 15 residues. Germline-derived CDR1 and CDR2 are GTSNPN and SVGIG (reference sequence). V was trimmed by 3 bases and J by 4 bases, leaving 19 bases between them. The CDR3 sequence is CAWRRGRPKGYEQYF. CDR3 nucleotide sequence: TGTGCCTGGAGAAGGGGCAGGCCCAAAGGGTACGAGCAGTACTTC.

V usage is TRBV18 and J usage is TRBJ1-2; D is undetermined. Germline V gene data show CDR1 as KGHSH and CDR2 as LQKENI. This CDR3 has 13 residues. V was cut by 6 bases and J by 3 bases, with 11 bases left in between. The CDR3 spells CASSGGRDYGYTF. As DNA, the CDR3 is TGTGCCAGCTCGGGAGGTCGGGACTATGGCTACACCTTC.

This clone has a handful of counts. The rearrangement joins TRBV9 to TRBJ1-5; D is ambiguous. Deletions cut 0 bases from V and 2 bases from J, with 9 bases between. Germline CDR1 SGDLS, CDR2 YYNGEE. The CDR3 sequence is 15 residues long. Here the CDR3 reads CASSVGGEGNQPQHF. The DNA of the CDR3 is TGTGCCAGCAGCGTAGGGGGAGAGGGCAATCAGCCCCAGCATTTT.

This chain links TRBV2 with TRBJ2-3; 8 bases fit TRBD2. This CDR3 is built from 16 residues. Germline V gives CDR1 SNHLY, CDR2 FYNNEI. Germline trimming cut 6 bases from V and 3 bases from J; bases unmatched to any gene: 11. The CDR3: CASSPGGVGLTDTQYF. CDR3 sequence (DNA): TGTGCCAGCAGCCCCGGGGGGGTAGGCCTAACAGATACGCAGTATTTT.

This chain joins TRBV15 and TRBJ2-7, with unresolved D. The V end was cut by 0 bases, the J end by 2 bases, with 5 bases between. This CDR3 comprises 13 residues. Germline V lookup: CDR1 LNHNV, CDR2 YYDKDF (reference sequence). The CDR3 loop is CATSRDAAYEQYF. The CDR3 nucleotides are TGTGCCACCAGCAGAGATGCAGCCTACGAGCAGTACTTC.